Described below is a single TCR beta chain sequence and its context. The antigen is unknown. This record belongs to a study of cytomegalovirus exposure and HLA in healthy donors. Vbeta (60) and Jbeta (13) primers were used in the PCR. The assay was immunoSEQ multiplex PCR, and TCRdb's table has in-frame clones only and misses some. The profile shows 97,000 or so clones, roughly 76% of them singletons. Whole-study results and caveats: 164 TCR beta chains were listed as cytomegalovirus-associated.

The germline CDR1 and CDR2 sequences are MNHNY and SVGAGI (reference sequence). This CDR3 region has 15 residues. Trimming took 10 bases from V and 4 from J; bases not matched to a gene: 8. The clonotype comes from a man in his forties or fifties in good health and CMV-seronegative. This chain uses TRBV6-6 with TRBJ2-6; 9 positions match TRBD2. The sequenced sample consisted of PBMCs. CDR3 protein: CATLAGAGGANVLTF. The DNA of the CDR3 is TGTGCCACCTTAGCGGGAGCGGGAGGGGCCAACGTCCTGACTTTC.